Listed below are T cell receptor beta chains from one sample, sequenced in a study of blood T cell repertoires in COVID-19. Clones were read by immunoSEQ multiplex PCR, and TCRdb kept only the in-frame ones, dropping some. Of about 210,000 clones in the sample, 84% are singletons; the top ten hold about 7.3%. The sample was peripheral blood. The source is a woman in her fifties or sixties with active or convalescent COVID-19. The CDR3 runs from the conserved cysteine through the conserved F or W. D genes are given only for firm matches. Not every row has a clone size; where given, it reads once, few, many or a size class.

. | TRBJ1-1 | TRBV28 | . | CALSPAGGERAAFF | TGTGCCCTCAGCCCCGCCGGAGGGGAGAGGGCCGCTTTCTTT
. | TRBJ1-5 | TRBV2 | TRBD1 | CASSVQGGSNQPQHF | TGTGCCAGCAGTGTACAGGGGGGGAGCAATCAGCCCCAGCATTTT
. | TRBJ1-2 | TRBV18 | . | CASSPPGPGFYGYTF | TGTGCCAGCTCACCACCGGGTCCAGGATTCTATGGCTACACCTTC
. | TRBJ1-5 | TRBV2 | TRBD1 | CASSRDRVSNQPQHF | TGTGCCAGCAGTAGAGACAGGGTTAGCAATCAGCCCCAGCATTTT
. | TRBJ2-1 | TRBV11-2 | TRBD1 | CASTTGTGKNEQFF | TGTGCCAGCACCACCGGGACAGGGAAGAATGAGCAGTTCTTC
. | TRBJ2-5 | TRBV28 | . | CASSAGGPWTQYF | TGTGCCAGCAGTGCAGGGGGGCCCTGGACCCAGTACTTC
. | TRBJ2-5 | TRBV11-3 | TRBD2 | CASSGGLAGNQETQYF | TGTGCCAGCAGCGGGGGACTAGCGGGAAACCAAGAGACCCAGTACTTC
. | TRBJ1-1 | TRBV15 | TRBD1 | CATSRPGQGLRTEAFF | TGTGCCACCAGCAGACCCGGACAGGGCTTGAGGACTGAAGCTTTCTTT
. | TRBJ2-7 | TRBV19 | . | CASSMEGRRNQYF | TGTGCCAGTAGTATGGAGGGTCGGAGGAACCAGTACTTC
. | TRBJ2-3 | TRBV19 | . | CASSAIWAGSTDTQYF | TGTGCCAGTAGCGCCATTTGGGCGGGTAGCACAGATACGCAGTATTTT
. | TRBJ2-3 | TRBV19 | TRBD1 | CASSEGQITDTQYF | TGTGCCAGTAGCGAGGGACAGATCACAGATACGCAGTATTTT
. | TRBJ1-1 | TRBV28 | TRBD1 | CASSFPRWAGGFTEAFF | TGTGCCAGCAGTTTCCCCCGTTGGGCAGGGGGCTTTACTGAAGCTTTCTTT
. | TRBJ1-6 | TRBV4-1 | TRBD1 | CASSQVSGTGYGSPLHF | TGCGCCAGCAGCCAAGTCAGCGGGACAGGGTATGGTTCACCCCTCCACTTT
. | TRBJ2-2 | TRBV24-1 | TRBD2 | CATSGLGGGTGELFF | TGTGCCACCAGTGGCCTCGGGGGGGGAACCGGGGAGCTGTTTTTT
. | TRBJ2-6 | TRBV5-1 | . | CASSLDGSSGANVLTF | TGCGCCAGCAGCTTGGACGGTTCTAGTGGGGCCAACGTCCTGACTTTC
. | TRBJ1-1 | TRBV5-1 | . | CASSYFPGSVNTEAFF | TGCGCCAGCAGCTATTTTCCAGGGTCCGTGAACACTGAAGCTTTCTTT
once | TRBJ2-1 | TRBV11-3 | TRBD2 | CASSPGLAGRNEQFF | TGTGCCAGCAGCCCGGGACTAGCGGGACGGAATGAGCAGTTCTTC
. | TRBJ1-2 | TRBV6-6 | . | CASGQLFYGYTF | TGTGCCAGTGGACAACTATTCTATGGCTACACCTTC
. | TRBJ2-1 | TRBV24-1 | . | CATSDDFGPGNEQFF | TGTGCCACCAGTGACGATTTCGGCCCAGGGAATGAGCAGTTCTTC
. | TRBJ2-1 | TRBV10-3 | TRBD1 | CAISESKGTGRINEQFF | TGTGCCATCAGTGAGTCGAAGGGGACAGGGAGGATAAATGAGCAGTTCTTC
few | TRBJ1-1 | TRBV30 | . | CAWREPRLNTEAFF | TGTGCCTGGAGGGAACCCAGGCTGAACACTGAAGCTTTCTTT
. | TRBJ1-4 | TRBV7-9 | TRBD1 | CASSPWTGRSEKLFF | TGTGCCAGCAGCCCTTGGACAGGGAGGAGTGAAAAACTGTTTTTT
. | TRBJ2-7 | TRBV5-1 | . | CASSFAGSLSYEQYF | TGCGCCAGCAGCTTTGCAGGGTCCTTATCCTACGAGCAGTACTTC
. | TRBJ1-4 | TRBV5-1 | TRBD1 | CASRGTGGSTNEKLFF | TGCGCCAGCAGGGGAACAGGGGGATCTACTAATGAAAAACTGTTTTTT
. | TRBJ1-4 | TRBV5-1 | TRBD1 | CASRTGPANEKLFF | TGCGCCAGCAGGACAGGGCCCGCTAATGAAAAACTGTTTTTT
. | TRBJ1-2 | TRBV18 | TRBD1 | CASSPARGLDYGYTF | TGTGCCAGCTCACCTGCAAGGGGGCTTGACTATGGCTACACCTTC
. | TRBJ1-1 | TRBV9 | TRBD1 | CASSAPGQGMNTEAFF | TGTGCCAGCAGCGCCCCGGGACAGGGTATGAACACTGAAGCTTTCTTT
. | TRBJ1-1 | TRBV6-1 | . | CASSGRAGAPMNTEAFF | TGTGCCAGCAGTGGCCGTGCAGGGGCCCCCATGAACACTGAAGCTTTCTTT
. | TRBJ2-2 | TRBV6-5 | TRBD1 | CATRTGRANTGELFF | TGTGCCACCCGGACAGGGCGTGCGAACACCGGGGAGCTGTTTTTT
. | TRBJ1-5 | TRBV28 | TRBD1 | CASSPPDRAGNQPQHF | TGTGCCAGCAGTCCACCCGACAGGGCTGGCAATCAGCCCCAGCATTTT
. | TRBJ1-5 | TRBV6-2/TRBV6-3 | . | CASSYSSWPQHF | TGTGCCAGCAGTTACTCTTCCTGGCCCCAGCATTTT
. | TRBJ1-6 | TRBV11-1 | TRBD1 | CASSQSGQKNSPLHF | TGTGCCAGCAGCCAGTCGGGACAGAAGAATTCACCCCTCCACTTT
. | TRBJ1-2 | TRBV18 | . | CASSPRDNYGYTF | TGTGCCAGCTCACCGAGGGATAACTATGGCTACACCTTC
. | TRBJ2-2 | TRBV27 | TRBD1 | CASSSRQGLAGELFF | TGTGCCAGCAGTTCCCGACAGGGCCTGGCCGGGGAGCTGTTTTTT
. | TRBJ2-2 | TRBV27 | . | CASSWRGLYTGELFF | TGTGCCAGCAGTTGGAGGGGGCTTTACACCGGGGAGCTGTTTTTT
. | TRBJ1-5 | TRBV3-1/TRBV3-2 | TRBD1 | CASSQTGQGNNQPQHF | TGTGCCAGCAGCCAAACGGGACAGGGTAACAATCAGCCCCAGCATTTT
. | TRBJ1-1 | TRBV28 | . | CASSRQVRAFF | TGTGCCAGCAGTCGACAGGTCCGAGCTTTCTTT
. | TRBJ1-2 | TRBV9 | . | CASSGITGSGYTF | TGTGCCAGCAGCGGAATAACAGGGAGCGGCTACACCTTC
. | TRBJ2-7 | TRBV3-1/TRBV3-2 | TRBD2 | CASSPGEGWDEQYF | TGTGCCAGCAGCCCCGGGGAGGGCTGGGACGAGCAGTACTTC
. | TRBJ2-7 | TRBV6-2/TRBV6-3 | TRBD1 | CASSPSGTGHYEQYF | TGTGCCAGCAGTCCCTCGGGGACAGGACACTACGAGCAGTACTTC
. | TRBJ1-3 | TRBV30 | . | CAWRPADKPGNTIYF | TGTGCCTGGAGACCCGCCGACAAGCCTGGAAACACCATATATTTT